This note documents a single T cell receptor (beta chain) sequence. Its antigen is not yet known. No much larger clonotype is one base removed from it; base qualities were not supplied. TCR cDNA was synthesized by 5'RACE template switching, through which a universal primer site and unique molecular identifiers were introduced. Priming of cDNA synthesis was performed from both the TCR alpha and TCR beta constant segments. Library amplification used two PCR steps, and the second PCR step added sample barcodes and sequencing adapters. Libraries were sequenced on Illumina HiSeq 2500 (2x100 bp) or NovaSeq (2x150 bp). As for the original processing: Demultiplexing of reads and collapsing into UMI consensus sequences were performed with MIGEC, and V(D)J alignment was carried out with MiXCR. Vaccine-responding clonotypes were defined with edgeR using replicate PBMC samples, requiring FDR below 0.01 and a log2 fold change above 5 up to day 15. CD4 or CD8 identity was assigned to each bulk clonotype according to whether the clonotype was present at higher abundance in the sequenced CD4 repertoire or the sequenced CD8 repertoire. The public sequencing data were trimmed at Q25 with fastp and processed into clonotypes with MiXCR by TCRdb, which kept only in-frame beta chains. Each CDR3 protein appears once, grouped with its most common genes and DNA. The V and J calls follow TCRdb's processing rather than the paper's. This sample has 450,000 to 650,000 distinct CDR3 sequences in its table, and roughly 14% of those were observed once. Roughly 13% of the sample is in the top ten clones.

These data come from a study of T cells after yellow fever vaccination (dated by TCRdb to about 2019). For the wider study: Libraries from fractions with low cell numbers were prepared with the SMART-Seq v4 Ultra Low Input RNA kit. To follow T-cell clones before and after both primary and booster YFV17D yellow fever vaccination, bulk TCR alpha and beta repertoires underwent longitudinal sequencing. Two healthy male donors made up the cohort, one aged 18 to 30 years and the other aged 30 to 40 years. Bulk PBMC replicates and cell subsets were isolated from blood drawn at multiple timepoints before and after both primary and secondary immunization.

The investigation overall reported the following: Only two donors were included in the study, so the extent to which the findings can be generalized is limited. A small fraction of clonotypes appeared in both the CD4 and CD8 compartments, likely as a result of convergent recombination. FACS-sorted repertoires could contain abundant contaminating clonotypes from the bulk population, so computational filtering was required. Compared with the primary T-cell response, the secondary T-cell response was faster but weaker, reaching its peak on day 5 rather than on day 15. After the booster, most clones that had expanded after primary vaccination were detected again (around 97% of CD4 and 88% of CD8), suggesting broad maintenance of memory.

The label giving this sample's treatment or condition can be read as: live attenuated yellow fever vaccine strain. At each blood-draw timepoint, two biological replicates of bulk PBMCs were obtained. A standard Ficoll-Paque protocol was used to isolate PBMCs from peripheral blood. TriZol was used to extract RNA from bulk PBMCs, CD4 and CD8 fractions, and dextramer-positive and dextramer-negative fractions. The clonotype originates from a man aged 30-40 years who received the YFV17D yellow fever vaccine. This specimen was PBMCs, taken on the day of the yellow fever booster vaccination.

CDR3 region: CAWWRGGTEAFF. The base sequence is TGTGCCTGGTGGCGGGGGGGCACTGAAGCTTTCTTT. In this chain, TRBV30 is recombined with TRBJ1-1; TRBD1 is a possible D gene, resting on 5 matching bases. The V end loses 5 bases and the J end loses 4 bases, and a stretch of 11 bases separates them. Counted from cysteine to phenylalanine, this CDR3 has 12 amino acids. CDR3 DNA only is kept here, 36 bases in frame from base 1. Based on the germline V gene (reference sequence), the CDR1 and CDR2 sequences are GTSNPN and SVGIG. When the CDR3 is completed using the reference TRBV30 and TRBJ1-1 genes on either side, the full variable domain is SQTIHQWPATLVQPVGSPLSLECTVEGTSNPNLYWYRQAAGRGLQLLFYSVGIGQISSEVPQNLSASRPQDRQFILSSKKLLLSDSGFYLCAWWRGGTEAFFGQGTRLTVV.